This TCR beta chain was profiled in a study of cytomegalovirus exposure and HLA in healthy donors. This clone came up a few times. Germline CDR1 reads LNHDA; CDR2 reads SQIVND (reference sequence). After removal of 5 bases from V and 5 bases from J, the junction contained 11 bases not matched to a gene. The CDR3 totals 16 residues. At sampling all donors were nominally healthy, likely with unrecorded immune exposures. PCR amplification relied on 60 Vbeta primers (plus 13 Jbeta primers). Authors' methods: An analysis performed later counted 74 million or so unique TCR beta chains (around 11 million of them shared). The assay was immunoSEQ multiplex PCR, and TCRdb's table has in-frame clones only and misses some. The V and J calls and clone size were taken over from that table, and D and trimming were inferred from the DNA. This sample has tens of thousands of clones, with about nine tenths found just once.

This clonotype was obtained from a middle-aged woman in good health and CMV-seropositive. The sequencing sample was made of PBMCs. This chain connects TRBV19 to TRBJ1-4; 7 positions agree with TRBD1. CDR3 sequence (DNA): TGTGCCAGTAGTTCCACCGCGACAGGGTCAAATGAAAAACTGTTTTTT. Translating gives CASSSTATGSNEKLFF. Using reference TRBV19 and TRBJ1-4 for the parts outside the CDR3, the full variable domain is DGGITQSPKYLFRKEGQNVTLSCEQNLNHDAMYWYRQDPGQGLRLIYYSQIVNDFQKGDIAEGYSVSREKKESFPLTVTSAQKNPTAFYLCASSSTATGSNEKLFFGSGTQLSVL.